This T cell receptor beta chain originates from a study of radiotherapy plus CTLA-4 blockade in lung cancer. Overall study context: Objective responses occurred in approximately 18% of patients; about 32% had disease control.

Germline V lookup: CDR1 SGHTA, CDR2 FQGNSA. After removal of 5 bases from V and 2 bases from J, the junction contained 10 bases not matched to a gene. The CDR3 has 16 residues. Some clones are missing from TCRdb's copy, which holds only in-frame ones; the method was immunoSEQ multiplex PCR. The table has 25,000 to 40,000 clones, roughly 70% seen once. The TCR sequence derives from a human donor with non-small cell lung cancer who had stable disease on radiotherapy plus ipilimumab. The rearrangement joins TRBV7-2 to TRBJ2-7, with TRBD1 matching 9 bases. This sample comprised peripheral blood, obtained from a patient treated with radiotherapy plus ipilimumab. The CDR3 DNA reads as TGTGCCAGCAGCGCCCGGAGGGACAGGGCCCCCTACGAGCAGTACTTC. It codes for CASSARRDRAPYEQYF.